This record covers a single T cell receptor beta chain. TCRdb recomputed calls from the 5' RACE reads with MiXCR, one row per CDR3 protein. The sample lists about 500,000 distinct CDR3 sequences, roughly a sixth seen once, with 15% to 20% in the top ten. The data stem from a study of T cells after yellow fever vaccination. The CDR3 spans 13 residues. Losses at the gene ends were 7 bases for V and 3 bases for J; bases not matched to a gene: 5. Germline V gives CDR1 MNHEY, CDR2 SMNVEV (reference sequence). The sample in question was PBMCs, obtained 5 days after the first yellow fever vaccination. This sequence was found in a man younger than 30 who received the YFV17D yellow fever vaccine. The chain has TRBV27 and TRBJ1-2; 7 positions match TRBD1. The CDR3 region has the DNA TGTGCCAGCATGGGGACAGCCTACTATGGCTACACCTTC. Translation: CASMGTAYYGYTF.